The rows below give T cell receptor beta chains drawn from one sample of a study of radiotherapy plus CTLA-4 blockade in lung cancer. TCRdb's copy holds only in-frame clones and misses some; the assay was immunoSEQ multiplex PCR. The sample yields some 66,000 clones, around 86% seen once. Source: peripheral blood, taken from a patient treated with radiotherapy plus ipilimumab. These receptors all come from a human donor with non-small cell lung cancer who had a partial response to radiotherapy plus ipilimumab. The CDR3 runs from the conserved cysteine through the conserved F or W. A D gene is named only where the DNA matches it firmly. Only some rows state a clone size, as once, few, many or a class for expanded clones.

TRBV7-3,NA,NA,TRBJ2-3,TGTGCCAGCAGCTTAAGGCAGGGTTCAGATACGCAGTATTTT,CASSLRQGSDTQYF
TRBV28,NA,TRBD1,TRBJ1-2,TGTGCCAGCAGCCTCGGACAGGCGTGGGGCTACACCTTC,CASSLGQAWGYTF
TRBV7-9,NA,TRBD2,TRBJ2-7,TGTGCCAGCAGCCCGACTAGCGGGAGTCGCGAGCAGTACTTC,CASSPTSGSREQYF
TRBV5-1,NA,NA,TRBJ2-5,TGCGCCAGCAGCTTGTCGGTGGCCAGGACGGGACAAGAGACCCAGTACTTC,CASSLSVARTGQETQYF
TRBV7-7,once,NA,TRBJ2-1,TGTGCCAGCAGCGTTAGCGGTATCTCCTACAATGAGCAGTTCTTC,CASSVSGISYNEQFF
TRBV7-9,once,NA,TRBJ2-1,TGTGCCAGCAGCCCTTACTCCGACAATGAGCAGTTCTTC,CASSPYSDNEQFF
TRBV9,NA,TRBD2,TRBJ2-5,TGTGCCAGCAGCGTAGGACTAGCGGGCGCCAGAGACCACAAAGAGACCCAGTACTTC,CASSVGLAGARDHKETQYF
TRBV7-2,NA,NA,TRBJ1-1,TGTGCCAGCAGCCGCGGGGGTCTAGGCACTGAAGCTTTCTTT,CASSRGGLGTEAFF
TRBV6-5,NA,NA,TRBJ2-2,TGTGCCAGCAGTTACGGGCGCGGGACGGGCACCGGGGAGCTGTTTTTT,CASSYGRGTGTGELFF
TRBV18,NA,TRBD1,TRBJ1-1,TGTGCCAGCTCACCCGGACAGGGGGGCACTGAAGCTTTCTTT,CASSPGQGGTEAFF
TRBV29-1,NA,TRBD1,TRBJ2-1,TGCAGCGTTGAAGATTCTTTGGGGACAGCCGTGGGTGAGCAGTTCTTC,CSVEDSLGTAVGEQFF
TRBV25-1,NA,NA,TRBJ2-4,TGTGCCAGCAGTGGCCCAGGGCTGGTCAAAAACATTCAGTACTTC,CASSGPGLVKNIQYF
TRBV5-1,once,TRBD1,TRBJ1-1,TGCGCCAGCCGGGACAGGGTTAACACTGAAGCTTTCTTT,CASRDRVNTEAFF
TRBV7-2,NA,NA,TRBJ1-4,TGTGCCAGCAGCCCAAGACCAGGGGTCTGGGAAAAACTGTTTTTT,CASSPRPGVWEKLFF
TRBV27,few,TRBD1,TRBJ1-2,TGTGCCAGCAGTTTGAAGGGGGCCAGCTATGGCTACACCTTC,CASSLKGASYGYTF
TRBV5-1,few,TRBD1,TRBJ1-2,TGCGCCAGCAGCTTGGAGGACAGGAGCTATGGCTACACCTTC,CASSLEDRSYGYTF
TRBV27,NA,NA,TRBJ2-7,TGTGCCAGCAGAGTTACCGCGGGCGACGAGCAGTACTTC,CASRVTAGDEQYF
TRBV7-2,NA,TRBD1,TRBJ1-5,TGTGCCAGCAGCTTAGTGGGGACAGGCAATCAGCCCCAGCATTTT,CASSLVGTGNQPQHF
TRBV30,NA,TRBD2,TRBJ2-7,TGTGCCTGGCTTGCTAGCGGCTACTACGAGCAGTACTTC,CAWLASGYYEQYF
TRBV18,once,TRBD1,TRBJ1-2,TGTGCCAGCTCACCAACACAGGGGGATGGCTACACCTTC,CASSPTQGDGYTF
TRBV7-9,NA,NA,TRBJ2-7,TGTGCCAGCAGCTTGGGCGGGTACTCCTACGAGCAGTACTTC,CASSLGGYSYEQYF
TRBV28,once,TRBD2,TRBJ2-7,TGTGCCAGCAGGCCCGGGGGGGTTTTCTACGAGCAGTACTTC,CASRPGGVFYEQYF
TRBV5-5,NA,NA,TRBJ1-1,TGTGCCAGCAGCCCCCCAGCGGGAATGAACACTGAAGCTTTCTTT,CASSPPAGMNTEAFF
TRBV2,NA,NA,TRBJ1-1,TGTGCCAGCAGTCCAAACACTGAAGCTTTCTTT,CASSPNTEAFF
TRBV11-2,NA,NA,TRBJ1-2,TGTGCCAGCAGCTTAGATGCGTGGTCCGCCCTCTATGGCTACACCTTC,CASSLDAWSALYGYTF
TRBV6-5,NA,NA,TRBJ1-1,TGTGCCAGCAGTCCAACCGGGAGCAAAGCTTTCTTT,CASSPTGSKAFF
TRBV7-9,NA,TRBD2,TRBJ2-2,TGTGCCAGCAGCTTAGCTTATCTACTAGCGGGATCTTCCGGGGAGCTGTTTTTT,CASSLAYLLAGSSGELFF
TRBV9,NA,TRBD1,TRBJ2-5,TGTGCCAGCAGTCCAGGGGGCAGTTGGGAGACCCAGTACTTC,CASSPGGSWETQYF
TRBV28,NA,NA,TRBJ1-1,TGTGCCAGCAGTTGGGGGGGCACTGAAGCTTTCTTT,CASSWGGTEAFF
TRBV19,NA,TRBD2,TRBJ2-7,TGTGCCAGTAGCCTCACTAGCGGACCCTACGAGCAGTACTTC,CASSLTSGPYEQYF
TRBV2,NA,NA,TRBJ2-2,TGTGCCAGCAGTGCGGGGACCGGGGAGCTGTTTTTT,CASSAGTGELFF
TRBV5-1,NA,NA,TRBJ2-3,TGCGCCAGCAGCCTCTGGACTTCCCTCACAGATACGCAGTATTTT,CASSLWTSLTDTQYF
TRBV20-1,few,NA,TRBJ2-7,TGCAGTCGGAGTAAGTCCTACGAGCAGTACTTC,CSRSKSYEQYF
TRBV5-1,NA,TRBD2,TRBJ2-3,TGCGCCAGCAGCTTGGCGGCGGGAGTGACAGATACGCAGTATTTT,CASSLAAGVTDTQYF
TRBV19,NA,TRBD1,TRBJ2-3,TGTGCCAGTAGTCGAACCGGGACAGGGAGATCAGATACGCAGTATTTT,CASSRTGTGRSDTQYF
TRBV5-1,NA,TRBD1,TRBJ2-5,TGCGCCAGCAGCTTGCCAAACAGGGGGGAGACCCAGTACTTC,CASSLPNRGETQYF
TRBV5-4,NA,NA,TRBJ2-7,TGTGCCAGCAGCTTATCCGGGGGCGAGCAGTACTTC,CASSLSGGEQYF
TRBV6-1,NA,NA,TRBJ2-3,TGTGCCAGCACTCTCGGGACTTTCGGCACAGATACGCAGTATTTT,CASTLGTFGTDTQYF
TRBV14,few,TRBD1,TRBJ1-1,TGTGCCAGCAGCCAAGAAAGACAGGGCTCTGAAGCTTTCTTT,CASSQERQGSEAFF
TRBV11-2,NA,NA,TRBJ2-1,TGTGCCAGCAGCTTCGACCCAGGGGGGATTAGATACAATGAGCAGTTCTTC,CASSFDPGGIRYNEQFF
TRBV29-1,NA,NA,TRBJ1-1,TGCAGCGTTGGTAAGCCGGCGGGAGGTGAAGCTTTCTTT,CSVGKPAGGEAFF
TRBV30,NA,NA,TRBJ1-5,TGTGCCTGGAGTCTGGGGCGGAGAAATCAGCCCCAGCATTTT,CAWSLGRRNQPQHF
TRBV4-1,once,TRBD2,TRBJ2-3,TGCGCCAGCAGCCGCGGGGGGGCGGTCGCAGATACGCAGTATTTT,CASSRGGAVADTQYF
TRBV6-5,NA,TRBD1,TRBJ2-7,TGTGCCAGCAGTTACTCGGCGGACAGGGGGAACGAGCAGTACTTC,CASSYSADRGNEQYF
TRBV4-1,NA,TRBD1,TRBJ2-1,TGCGCCAGCAGCCAAGAATATCGGCAGGGGGCACTCAATGAGCAGTTCTTC,CASSQEYRQGALNEQFF
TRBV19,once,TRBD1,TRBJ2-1,TGTGCCAGTAGACCGACAGGGGGCGCCTACAATGAGCAGTTCTTC,CASRPTGGAYNEQFF
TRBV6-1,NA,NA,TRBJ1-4,TGTGCCAGCATAGAAGACAGCCTTGGCGAAAAACTGTTTTTT,CASIEDSLGEKLFF
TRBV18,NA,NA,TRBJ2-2,TGTGCCAGCTCACCAGACAGCCCATCGAACACCGGGGAGCTGTTTTTT,CASSPDSPSNTGELFF
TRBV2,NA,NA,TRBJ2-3,TGTGCCAGCATTACAGGGTTGGATACGCAGTATTTT,CASITGLDTQYF